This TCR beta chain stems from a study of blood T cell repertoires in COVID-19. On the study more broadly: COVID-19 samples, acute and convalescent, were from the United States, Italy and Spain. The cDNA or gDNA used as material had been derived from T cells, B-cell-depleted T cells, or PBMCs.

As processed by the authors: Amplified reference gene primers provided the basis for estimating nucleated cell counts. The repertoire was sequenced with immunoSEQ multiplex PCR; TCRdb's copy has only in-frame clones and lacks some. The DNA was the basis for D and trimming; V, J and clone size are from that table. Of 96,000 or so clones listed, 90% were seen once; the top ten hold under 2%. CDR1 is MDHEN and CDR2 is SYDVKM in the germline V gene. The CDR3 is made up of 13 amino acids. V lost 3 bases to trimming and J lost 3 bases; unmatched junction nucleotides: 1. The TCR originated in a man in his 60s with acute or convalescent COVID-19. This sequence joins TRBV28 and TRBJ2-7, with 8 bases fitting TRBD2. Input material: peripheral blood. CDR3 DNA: TGTGCCAGCAGTTTCCGGGGGGGCTACGAGCAGTACTTC. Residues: CASSFRGGYEQYF. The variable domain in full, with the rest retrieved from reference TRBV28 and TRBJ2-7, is DVKVTQSSRYLVKRTGEKVFLECVQDMDHENMFWYRQDPGLGLRLIYFSYDVKMKEKGDIPEGYSVSREKKERFSLILESASTNQTSMYLCASSFRGGYEQYFGPGTRLTVT.